Listed here are 28 T cell receptor beta chains from one sample, sequenced in a study of blood T cell repertoires in COVID-19. Using immunoSEQ multiplex PCR, the repertoire was profiled, and TCRdb retains in-frame clones only, with some absent. The sample has approximately 180,000 clones, approximately 83% seen once. The source material was peripheral blood. All receptors come from a woman aged 40 to 50 with COVID-19, enrolled during active disease.

This sequence joins TRBV20-1 and TRBJ2-2, with D tentatively TRBD1 (6 bases). The germline V gene encodes CDR1 DFQATT and CDR2 SNEGSKA (reference sequence). The V gene lost 3 bases and the J gene lost 7 bases, with 15 bases spanning the gap. The CDR3 runs to 14 residues. As DNA, the CDR3 is TGCAGTGCTAGTTATCACAGGGCCAGCGGGGAGCTGTTTTTT. It specifies CSASYHRASGELFF.

The chain has TRBV7-2 and TRBJ2-1, with D maybe TRBD2 (5 bases). The germline gives CDR1 SGHTA, CDR2 FQGNSA. This CDR3 has 16 residues. Trimming took 0 bases from V and 0 from J, leaving 9 bases between them. CDR3 residues: CASSLAPSHSYNEQFF. CDR3 bases: TGTGCCAGCAGCTTAGCGCCTAGCCACTCCTACAATGAGCAGTTCTTC.

There are a few counts of this clone. CDR3: CASSLRGTTSTDTQYF. CDR3 coding DNA: TGTGCCAGCAGCTTGAGAGGGACAACTAGCACAGATACGCAGTATTTT. The gene calls are TRBV5-6 and TRBJ2-3; perhaps TRBD1 as D (6 bases). Germline V CDR1 and CDR2: SGHDT, YYEEEE. Deletions cut 1 base from V and 0 bases from J, with 12 bases between. The CDR3 is 16 residues long.

This chain uses TRBV5-1 with TRBJ2-2; TRBD1 agrees at 9 bases. Germline-derived CDR1 and CDR2 are SGHRS and YFSETQ. This CDR3 has 15 amino acids. J gave up 3 bases and V 3 bases, and 3 bases lay outside the gene matches. This chain's CDR3 is CASSSRDRDTGELFF. Written as DNA, the CDR3 is TGCGCCAGCAGCTCCCGGGACAGGGACACCGGGGAGCTGTTTTTT.

Points on this clone: The same CDR3 arises from other DNA sequences in this sample as well. The chain uses TRBV5-1 and TRBJ1-3; D unresolved. Germline loops: CDR1 SGHRS, CDR2 YFSETQ. The CDR3 spans 14 residues. Trimming left V 0 bases short and J 0 bases short, with 4 bases between. In DNA, the CDR3 is TGCGCCAGCAGCTTGGCCTCCTCTGGAAACACCATATATTTT. Translation: CASSLASSGNTIYF.

The chain is built from TRBV27 and TRBJ1-1; TRBD1 agrees at 7 bases. V lost 5 bases, J lost 8 bases, and 8 bases stayed unmatched. The CDR3 length is 13 residues. Germline CDR1 is MNHEY and CDR2 is SMNVEV (reference sequence). The CDR3 loop reads CASSPRQGGEAFF. The CDR3 bases are TGTGCCAGCAGTCCTAGACAGGGCGGGGAAGCTTTCTTT.

The V gene is TRBV5-8, the J gene TRBJ1-1; possibly TRBD1 for D (5 bases). Trimming stripped 0 bases from V and 1 base from J, with 7 bases between. CDR3 size: 14 residues. From germline, CDR1 is SGHTS and CDR2 YDEGEE. The CDR3 loop reads CASSLDRRNTEAFF. For the CDR3, the DNA is TGTGCCAGCAGCTTGGACAGGAGGAACACTGAAGCTTTCTTT.

CDR3 in amino acids: CASSLDFLQVRTRRGYEQYF. CDR3 nucleotides: TGTGCCAGCAGCTTAGATTTCCTCCAGGTTCGGACTAGAAGGGGGTACGAGCAGTACTTC. The V and J genes are TRBV11-2 and TRBJ2-7; TRBD2 is a possible D gene (7 bases). V lost 0 bases and J 4 bases, leaving 28 bases between the germline ends. Per the germline V gene, CDR1 is SGHAT and CDR2 is FQNNGV. The CDR3 is 20 residues long.

V is TRBV11-2 and J is TRBJ1-3, with 8 bases aligning to TRBD1. Germline CDR1 is SGHAT and CDR2 is FQNNGV. Germline trimming cut 1 base from V and 2 bases from J; bases unmatched to any gene: 1. The CDR3 has 15 residues. The CDR3 coding sequence is TGTGCCAGCAGCTTAGCGACAGGGGCTGGAAACACCATATATTTT. The encoded protein is CASSLATGAGNTIYF.

This chain uses TRBV4-1 with TRBJ1-5; D call uncertain. Germline assignment: CDR1 MGHRA and CDR2 YSYEKL. The CDR3 has 12 residues. V was pared by 4 bases and J by 6 bases, with 7 bases between. Here the CDR3 reads CASSPGSQPQHF. Written as DNA, the CDR3 is TGCGCCAGCAGCCCCGGGAGTCAGCCCCAGCATTTT.

The rearrangement uses TRBV4-1 and TRBJ1-2; perhaps TRBD1 as D (6 bases). V gave up 0 bases and J gave up 2 bases, with 13 bases separating them. CDR1 is MGHRA, CDR2 YSYEKL, per germline. The CDR3 is 16 residues long. This CDR3 reads CASSQDQGTVNYGYTF. The CDR3, as DNA: TGCGCCAGCAGCCAAGATCAGGGGACGGTGAACTATGGCTACACCTTC.

The chain combines TRBV10-3 with TRBJ1-2, with D hard to call. The germline CDR1 and CDR2 sequences are ENHRY and SYGVKD. This CDR3 is built from 16 residues. The germline V and J ends were trimmed by 0 bases and 4 bases, with 15 bases remaining between them. This CDR3 reads CAISESEAAQPYGYTF. CDR3 DNA sequence: TGTGCCATCAGTGAGTCGGAGGCAGCTCAACCCTATGGCTACACCTTC.

This clone was detected a few times. The chain couples TRBV18 to TRBJ1-2; perhaps TRBD1 as D (6 bases). Trimming took off 6 bases at V and 4 bases at J, with 18 bases between the two ends. This CDR3 is built from 15 residues. The germline V gene has CDR1 KGHSH and CDR2 LQKENI. The CDR3 reads CASSYDTGGAYGYTF. As DNA, the CDR3 is TGTGCCAGCTCGTACGACACGGGGGGGGCCTATGGCTACACCTTC.

The chain is built from TRBV7-3 and TRBJ2-2, with D possibly matching TRBD1 (5 bases). CDR3 length: 18 amino acids. CDR1 and CDR2 (germline): SGHTA, FQGTGA. Trimming cost V 5 bases and J 0 bases, with 19 bases left between them. The CDR3 spells CASSLGFKRTTNTGELFF. The CDR3 DNA sequence: TGTGCCAGCAGCCTAGGGTTTAAGAGGACAACGAACACCGGGGAGCTGTTTTTT.

A word on this clone: This CDR3 fails to terminate in the conserved phenylalanine or tryptophan, so it likely reflects a read error. The limits of the CDR3 on the DNA are not certain, so only TCRdb's listed CDR3 is given. The chain couples TRBV2 to TRBJ1-5. Germline loops: CDR1 SNHLY, CDR2 FYNNEI. The CDR3 length is 15 residues, termini included. The CDR3 spells CASTASVEVPSIFAS.

With regard to this clone: This same CDR3 is encoded by further DNA sequences in the sample. CDR3 sequence (DNA): TGTGCCAGCAGTTTTGGGACAGGGAACCAGCCCCAGCATTTT. Protein: CASSFGTGNQPQHF. The chain carries TRBV27 and TRBJ1-5; TRBD1 matches 9 bases. This CDR3 comprises 14 residues. V was pared by 3 bases and J by 7 bases, with 4 bases of the junction left unmatched. Germline V gives CDR1 MNHEY, CDR2 SMNVEV (reference sequence).

The chain carries TRBV23-1 and TRBJ2-1; D gene uncertain. TRBV23-1 is identified as an open reading frame with a role that is uncertain. The ends were cut back, 3 bases at V and 2 bases at J, with 5 bases in the middle. The CDR3 runs to 13 residues. In nucleotides, the CDR3 is TGCGCCAGCAGTCAGGCCGCCTACAATGAGCAGTTCTTC. Encoded protein: CASSQAAYNEQFF.

The chain links TRBV13 to TRBJ2-3; D not resolved. Trimming removed 3 bases at V and 3 bases at J, with 10 bases between. This CDR3 has 14 amino acids. CDR1 and CDR2 (germline): PRHDT, FYEKMQ (reference sequence). Written as DNA, the CDR3 is TGTGCCAGCAGCTTTAGAAGTCGGACAGATACGCAGTATTTT. It specifies CASSFRSRTDTQYF.

V is TRBV9 and J is TRBJ2-4; 8 bases are a match to TRBD2. The V gene's germline CDR1 is SGDLS and CDR2 YYNGEE. Trimming at V came to 0 bases and at J to 0 bases, leaving 11 bases not matched to a gene. The CDR3 is 19 amino acids. The CDR3: CASSVGPLTSGLAKNIQYF. Here the CDR3 DNA reads TGTGCCAGCAGCGTAGGACCCCTTACTAGCGGACTAGCCAAAAACATTCAGTACTTC.

This clone has a handful of counts. The V and J genes are TRBV6-4 and TRBJ1-4; D ambiguous. The ends were cut back, 4 bases at V and 0 bases at J, with 9 bases in the middle. This CDR3 is 15 amino acids long. Germline CDR1 reads MRHNA; CDR2 reads SNTAGT. In DNA, the CDR3 is TGTGCCAGCAGTGGTCGGAGTGCAACTAATGAAAAACTGTTTTTT. It is translated as CASSGRSATNEKLFF.

The chain uses TRBV5-1 and TRBJ1-1, with TRBD1 identical over 10 bases. Germline lookup yields CDR1 SGHRS and CDR2 YFSETQ. The CDR3 covers 15 residues. V lost 2 bases, J lost 4 bases, and 5 bases stayed unmatched. CDR3 loop: CASSLDRGHGTEAFF. CDR3 in DNA: TGCGCCAGCAGCTTAGACAGGGGGCATGGCACTGAAGCTTTCTTT.

J is TRBJ2-2 and V is TRBV18, with D unclear. CDR1 and CDR2 from the germline V gene are KGHSH and LQKENI. The ends were cut back, 2 bases at V and 5 bases at J, with 12 bases in the middle. The CDR3 loop spans 15 amino acids. The CDR3 DNA is TGTGCCAGCTCACCAGGTCAACTGAGGACCGGGGAGCTGTTTTTT. It encodes CASSPGQLRTGELFF.

V gene TRBV6-5 combines with J gene TRBJ2-1; the match to TRBD2 covers 10 bases. Per germline, CDR1 MNHEY and CDR2 SVGAGI. The CDR3 length is 15 residues. Losses at the gene ends were 1 base for V and 9 bases for J; bases not matched to a gene: 6. The CDR3 loop reads CASSYFTSGDFEQFF. The CDR3 DNA reads TGTGCCAGCAGTTACTTTACTAGCGGGGACTTTGAGCAGTTCTTC.

On this clone itself: The identical CDR3 is also encoded by other nucleotide sequences in the sample. The chain employs TRBV5-1 and TRBJ2-7, with 8 bases matching TRBD2. The CDR3 is 14 residues long. V dropped 5 bases and J dropped 2; count of bases not matched to a gene: 6. Germline values: CDR1 SGHRS, CDR2 YFSETQ. CDR3 bases: TGCGCCAGCAGTTTAGCGGGACAAGCCTACGAGCAGTACTTC. This encodes CASSLAGQAYEQYF.

This chain's CDR3 is CASSRIAYEQYF. DNA of the CDR3: TGTGCCAGCAGCCGCATAGCCTACGAGCAGTACTTC. The chain is built from TRBV7-9 and TRBJ2-7; D not certain. CDR1 and CDR2 from the germline V gene are SEHNR and FQNEAQ (reference sequence). The V end lost 5 bases, the J end lost 2 bases, and 7 bases lay between the germline ends. The CDR3 has 12 residues.

This rearrangement joins TRBV5-1 to TRBJ2-1; no definite D call. V dropped 2 bases and J dropped 10 bases, with 10 bases sitting between them. CDR3 length: 12 amino acids. Germline CDR1 SGHRS, CDR2 YFSETQ. The CDR3 bases are TGCGCCAGCAGCTTTCAAACCGGGGAGCAGTTCTTC. Translation gives CASSFQTGEQFF.

The V call is TRBV19, the J call TRBJ1-4, with D possibly matching TRBD1 (5 bases). CDR1 is LNHDA, CDR2 SQIVND, per germline (reference sequence). The CDR3 contains 17 residues. V lost 2 bases and J 0 bases, leaving 13 bases between the germline ends. This chain's CDR3 is CASSIKARESTNEKLFF. The DNA of the CDR3 is TGTGCCAGTAGTATAAAAGCCAGGGAATCAACTAATGAAAAACTGTTTTTT.

The chain carries TRBV18 and TRBJ1-2; TRBD1 matches 7 bases. The CDR3 contains 15 residues. V was clipped by 3 bases and J by 3 bases; unmatched bases: 7. Germline loops: CDR1 KGHSH, CDR2 LQKENI. The CDR3: CASSPGQNVYYGYTF. In nucleotides, the CDR3 is TGTGCCAGCTCACCGGGACAGAATGTTTACTATGGCTACACCTTC.